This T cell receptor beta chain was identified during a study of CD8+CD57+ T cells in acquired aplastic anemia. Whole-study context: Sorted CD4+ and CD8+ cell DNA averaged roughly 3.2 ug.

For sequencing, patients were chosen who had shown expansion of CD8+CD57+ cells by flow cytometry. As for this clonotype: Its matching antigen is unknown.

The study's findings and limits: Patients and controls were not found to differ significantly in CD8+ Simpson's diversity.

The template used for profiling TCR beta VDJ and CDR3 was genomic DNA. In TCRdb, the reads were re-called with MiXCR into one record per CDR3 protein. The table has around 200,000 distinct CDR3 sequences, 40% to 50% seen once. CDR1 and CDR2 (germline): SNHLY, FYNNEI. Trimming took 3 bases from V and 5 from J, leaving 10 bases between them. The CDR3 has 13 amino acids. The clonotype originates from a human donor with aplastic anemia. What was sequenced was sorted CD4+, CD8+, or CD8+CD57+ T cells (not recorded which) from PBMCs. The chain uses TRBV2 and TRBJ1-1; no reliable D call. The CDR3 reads CASSDSGWTEAFF. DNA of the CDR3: TGTGCCAGCAGTGACTCGGGGTGGACTGAAGCTTTCTTT.